These 26 T cell receptor beta chains were sequenced from one sample in a study of T cell changes during pregnancy in multiple sclerosis. Assay used: immunoSEQ multiplex PCR; TCRdb lists only in-frame clones, some missing. Of around 44,000 clones listed, less than 95% are singletons. The sample was CD8+ T cells from peripheral blood mononuclear cells, taken in the first trimester of pregnancy. These receptors were collected from a female donor with multiple sclerosis, enrolled in a pregnancy study.

CDR3 amino acids: CASTPRGDTEAFF. CDR3 sequence (DNA): TGTGCCAGCACCCCACGGGGTGACACTGAAGCTTTCTTT. The rearrangement joins TRBV25-1 to TRBJ1-1; D gene unclear. V was trimmed by 7 bases and J by 3 bases, leaving 12 bases between them. CDR1 is MGHDK, CDR2 SYGVNS, per germline. The length of the CDR3 is 13 residues.

The chain couples TRBV30 to TRBJ2-7; the match to TRBD2 covers 8 bases. V was clipped by 1 base and J by 2 bases; unmatched bases: 7. The CDR3 length is 15 residues. CDR1 is GTSNPN and CDR2 is SVGIG in the germline V gene (reference sequence). CDR3 DNA: TGTGCCTGGAGTGGCGGACTAGCAGATACCTACGAGCAGTACTTC. Translating it yields CAWSGGLADTYEQYF. The whole variable domain, remainder taken from reference TRBV30 and TRBJ2-7, is SQTIHQWPATLVQPVGSPLSLECTVEGTSNPNLYWYRQAAGRGLQLLFYSVGIGQISSEVPQNLSASRPQDRQFILSSKKLLLSDSGFYLCAWSGGLADTYEQYFGPGTRLTVT.

The V gene is TRBV4-3, the J gene TRBJ1-1; D is unclear. Trimming left V 0 bases short and J 0 bases short, with 11 bases between. In germline, CDR1 is LGHNA, CDR2 YSLEER. The CDR3 runs 16 residues. CDR3 nucleotides: TGCGCCAGCAGCCAAGATCCCCTGGCGGTGAACACTGAAGCTTTCTTT. Translation: CASSQDPLAVNTEAFF.

The rearrangement links TRBV7-2 to TRBJ2-2, with D unclear. The germline gives CDR1 SGHTA, CDR2 FQGNSA. The V end lost 0 bases, the J end lost 3 bases, and 11 bases lay between the germline ends. This CDR3 spans 16 amino acids. CDR3 sequence: CASSLAFETDTGELFF. The CDR3 bases are TGTGCCAGCAGCTTAGCTTTCGAAACAGACACCGGGGAGCTGTTTTTT. The full variable domain, completed using reference TRBV7-2 and TRBJ2-2, is GAGVSQSPSNKVTEKGKDVELRCDPISGHTALYWYRQSLGQGLEFLIYFQGNSAPDKSGLPSDRFSAERTGGSVSTLTIQRTQQEDSAVYLCASSLAFETDTGELFFGEGSRLTVL.

The rearrangement joins TRBV30 to TRBJ2-1; TRBD1 aligns across 9 bases. This CDR3 is built from 13 residues. The V gene's germline CDR1 is GTSNPN and CDR2 SVGIG (reference sequence). The trim removed 5 bases at V and 4 bases at J, leaving 3 bases unmatched. CDR3 nucleotides: TGTGCCTGGCTGGGACAGGGTTACAATGAGCAGTTCTTC. Translating gives CAWLGQGYNEQFF.

The chain employs TRBV10-3 and TRBJ2-7, with 8 bases aligning to TRBD1. CDR3 length equals 14 residues. J was trimmed by 3 bases and V by 6 bases; bases with no gene match: 7. Germline V lookup: CDR1 ENHRY, CDR2 SYGVKD. DNA for the CDR3: TGTGCCATCAGCGAGACAGGGGCCTTCTACGAGCAGTACTTC. This gives the protein CAISETGAFYEQYF.

The V gene is TRBV4-2, the J gene TRBJ2-3; D may be TRBD2 (6 bases). This CDR3 spans 17 amino acids. V lost 1 base and J 6 bases, leaving 20 bases between the germline ends. Germline values: CDR1 LGHNA, CDR2 YNFKEQ. The CDR3 coding sequence is TGTGCCAGCAGCCAAGCTAGCGAGACGTGGGGAAGGGATACGCAGTATTTT. The encoded protein is CASSQASETWGRDTQYF.

The chain uses TRBV10-3 and TRBJ2-1; 9 positions agree with TRBD2. CDR1 is ENHRY, CDR2 SYGVKD, per germline. The CDR3 loop spans 16 amino acids. Germline trimming cut 0 bases from V and 5 bases from J; bases unmatched to any gene: 5. CDR3 nucleotides: TGTGCCATCAGTGAGTCTTTCGCGGGGGGGGACAATGAGCAGTTCTTC. Translated, it gives CAISESFAGGDNEQFF.

V usage is TRBV4-3 and J usage is TRBJ2-7; 8 bases line up with TRBD2. V dropped 0 bases and J dropped 3; count of bases not matched to a gene: 4. Germline values: CDR1 LGHNA, CDR2 YSLEER. The CDR3 has 15 residues. Here the CDR3 DNA reads TGCGCCAGCAGCCAAGATAGTCTAGCGGGCTACGAGCAGTACTTC. It encodes CASSQDSLAGYEQYF.

This chain uses TRBV5-5 with TRBJ1-5, with D possibly TRBD1 on 6 matching bases. Looked up from germline, CDR1 is SGHKS and CDR2 is YYEKEE (reference sequence). The CDR3 consists of 16 residues. V was shortened by 1 base and J by 1 base, with 12 bases between the two germline ends. The CDR3 here is CASSLYLGASNQPQHF. The CDR3 coding sequence is TGTGCCAGCAGCTTGTACTTGGGGGCCAGCAATCAGCCCCAGCATTTT.

V is TRBV6-4 and J is TRBJ2-7, with a weak D call TRBD1 (5 bases). This CDR3 has 15 residues. Germline lookup yields CDR1 MRHNA and CDR2 SNTAGT. Trimming left V 3 bases short and J 3 bases short, with 15 bases between. The CDR3 DNA sequence: TGTGCCAGCAGTGAGGGCCAGGGTCCAATCTACGAGCAGTACTTC. Translation gives CASSEGQGPIYEQYF.

The chain has TRBV19 and TRBJ2-4; D is perhaps TRBD2 (6 bases). V lost 2 bases to trimming and J lost 0 bases, with 11 bases between them. CDR3 length: 16 residues. Germline CDR1 and CDR2: LNHDA and SQIVND (reference sequence). The CDR3, as DNA: TGTGCCAGTAGTATATCGGGGAGGCTAGCCAAAAACATTCAGTACTTC. The encoded protein is CASSISGRLAKNIQYF.

The rearrangement uses TRBV6-5 and TRBJ2-2; no clear D gene. Trimming stripped 2 bases from V and 3 bases from J, with 7 bases between. Germline V gives CDR1 MNHEY, CDR2 SVGAGI. CDR3 size: 14 residues. CDR3 in amino acids: CASSYRQDTGELFF. CDR3 sequence (DNA): TGTGCCAGCAGTTACCGGCAGGACACCGGGGAGCTGTTTTTT.

The chain links TRBV30 to TRBJ1-1; D is ambiguous. Trimming cost V 2 bases and J 0 bases, with 7 bases left between them. The CDR3 spans 13 residues. Germline assignment: CDR1 GTSNPN and CDR2 SVGIG (reference sequence). The CDR3 loop reads CAWSHRMNTEAFF. In DNA, the CDR3 is TGTGCCTGGAGTCACAGAATGAACACTGAAGCTTTCTTT.

The chain carries TRBV19 and TRBJ2-1, with D possibly matching TRBD2 (6 bases). Germline CDR1 is LNHDA and CDR2 is SQIVND (reference sequence). The length of the CDR3 is 15 residues. V was trimmed by 9 bases and J by 3 bases, leaving 18 bases between them. The chain's CDR3 is CASDGTGLRYNEQFF. CDR3 coding DNA: TGTGCCAGCGACGGTACGGGACTTCGCTACAATGAGCAGTTCTTC. The full variable domain, its missing parts supplied by reference TRBV19 and TRBJ2-1, is DGGITQSPKYLFRKEGQNVTLSCEQNLNHDAMYWYRQDPGQGLRLIYYSQIVNDFQKGDIAEGYSVSREKKESFPLTVTSAQKNPTAFYLCASDGTGLRYNEQFFGPGTRLTVL.

This clone came up a few times. The chain joins TRBV7-9 to TRBJ1-2; a weak D match, TRBD1 (5 bases). The CDR3 sequence is 19 residues long. V was cut by 2 bases and J by 0 bases, with 22 bases left in between. Germline lookup yields CDR1 SEHNR and CDR2 FQNEAQ (reference sequence). In DNA, the CDR3 is TGTGCCAGCAGCTTATACGGTGGACTTGGGGGGAAGGCTAACTATGGCTACACCTTC. The encoded protein is CASSLYGGLGGKANYGYTF.

The table lists this clone with a few counts. CDR3 sequence reads: CAWSVRGRVEINEQFF. DNA for the CDR3: TGTGCCTGGAGTGTACGAGGCAGGGTAGAGATCAATGAGCAGTTCTTC. The J gene is TRBJ2-1, the V gene TRBV30, with D perhaps TRBD1 (5 bases). The germline CDR1 and CDR2 sequences are GTSNPN and SVGIG (reference sequence). This CDR3 spans 16 amino acids. Deletions cut 0 bases from V and 6 bases from J, with 18 bases between.

The gene calls are TRBV6-1 and TRBJ2-7, with no clear D. The germline CDR1 and CDR2 sequences are MNHNS and SASEGT. CDR3 length: 11 amino acids. Trimming left V 4 bases short and J 6 bases short, with 7 bases between. CDR3 protein: CASSASTEQYF. The CDR3 nucleotides are TGTGCCAGCAGTGCAAGCACCGAGCAGTACTTC.

The chain joins TRBV7-9 to TRBJ2-7; 7 bases are a match to TRBD1. This CDR3 comprises 17 residues. In germline, CDR1 is SEHNR, CDR2 FQNEAQ (reference sequence). After removal of 5 bases from V and 4 bases from J, the junction contained 17 bases not matched to a gene. The CDR3: CASSGEDRPTRPYEQYF. CDR3 DNA: TGTGCCAGCAGCGGAGAGGACAGGCCGACCCGACCTTACGAGCAGTACTTC.

V is TRBV7-6 and J is TRBJ2-2; the D is unclear. Germline V gives CDR1 SGHVS, CDR2 FNYEAQ. There are 16 residues in the CDR3. V was clipped by 1 base and J by 4 bases, with 13 bases between them. The CDR3 region has the DNA TGTGCCAGCAGCTTAGGTGTTGCGACAATCACCGGGGAGCTGTTTTTT. This codes for CASSLGVATITGELFF. Supplemented by reference TRBV7-6 and TRBJ2-2, the full variable domain reads GAGVSQSPRYKVTKRGQDVALRCDPISGHVSLYWYRQALGQGPEFLTYFNYEAQQDKSGLPNDRFSAERPEGSISTLTIQRTEQRDSAMYRCASSLGVATITGELFFGEGSRLTVL.

V usage is TRBV13 and J usage is TRBJ2-1; 7 bases are a match to TRBD1. Germline-derived CDR1 and CDR2 are PRHDT and FYEKMQ (reference sequence). The J segment lost 2 bases and the V segment lost 1 base, leaving 5 bases of the junction unmatched. CDR3 length: 16 residues. The CDR3 sequence is CASSLAWTGTYNEQFF. The CDR3, as DNA: TGTGCCAGCAGCTTAGCCTGGACAGGCACCTACAATGAGCAGTTCTTC.

The chain links TRBV6-1 to TRBJ2-5; D perhaps matches TRBD1 (5 bases). Germline CDR1 is MNHNS and CDR2 is SASEGT. V was cut by 8 bases and J by 5 bases, with 21 bases left in between. The CDR3 extends over 15 amino acids. DNA for the CDR3: TGTGCCAGCCTACCTGGCAGGGTCGATTTGGAGACCCAGTACTTC. This translates into CASLPGRVDLETQYF.

V usage is TRBV30 and J usage is TRBJ1-1; D call uncertain. The germline CDR1 and CDR2 sequences are GTSNPN and SVGIG (reference sequence). The CDR3 loop spans 12 amino acids. Trimming left V 0 bases short and J 8 bases short, with 10 bases between. The CDR3 sequence is CAWSVSPGEAFF. Written as DNA, the CDR3 is TGTGCCTGGAGTGTATCTCCGGGGGAAGCTTTCTTT.

V gene TRBV18 combines with J gene TRBJ1-1, with D maybe TRBD1 (5 bases). Germline assignment: CDR1 KGHSH and CDR2 LQKENI. CDR3 length: 14 residues. Trimming pared 6 bases from V and 6 bases from J, leaving 17 bases between. The CDR3 nucleotides read TGTGCCAGCTCCCCAGGGCGGGAATGGGCTGAAGCTTTCTTT. It translates to CASSPGREWAEAFF. Combining the CDR3 with reference TRBV18 and TRBJ1-1 gives the whole variable domain NAGVMQNPRHLVRRRGQEARLRCSPMKGHSHVYWYRQLPEEGLKFMVYLQKENIIDESGMPKERFSAEFPKEGPSILRIQQVVRGDSAAYFCASSPGREWAEAFFGQGTRLTVV.

The chain is built from TRBV5-6 and TRBJ2-2, with 12 nucleotides matching TRBD2. The V and J ends lost 0 bases and 4 bases, in that order; junction bases with no gene match: 1. Germline CDR1 SGHDT, CDR2 YYEEEE. This CDR3 has 16 residues. CDR3 DNA: TGTGCCAGCAGCTTGGGACTAGCGGGGGCCACCGGGGAGCTGTTTTTT. This gives the protein CASSLGLAGATGELFF.

This clone was recorded only once. The chain employs TRBV10-3 and TRBJ2-7; D gene uncertain. Per germline, CDR1 ENHRY and CDR2 SYGVKD. The CDR3 has 13 amino acids. The V gene lost 2 bases and the J gene lost 3 bases, with 8 bases spanning the gap. Here the CDR3 DNA reads TGTGCCATCAGTGAGGAGAACAGCTACGAGCAGTACTTC. Translation: CAISEENSYEQYF.